This T cell receptor (beta chain) is drawn from a study of T cells in tuberculosis. Study-level results: Active tuberculosis patients had shorter CDR3-alpha; the beta difference was nonsignificant.

Germline V gives CDR1 SGHRS, CDR2 YFSETQ. The CDR3 extends over 17 amino acids. With 4 bases clipped from V and 7 bases from J, the junction kept 17 bases outside the gene matches. Specified time point: new active TB diagnosis, blood taken before or within 7 days of starting treatment. Method: immunoSEQ multiplex PCR; TCRdb's copy keeps in-frame clones and lacks some. The table includes tens of thousands of clones, around 90% detected once. A remark on this clone: The target antigen is unknown.

This clonotype originated in an adult with tuberculosis. The rearrangement links TRBV5-1 to TRBJ1-1, with 9 bases lining up with TRBD1. Specimen: PBMCs, collected at tuberculosis diagnosis. Written as DNA, the CDR3 is TGCGCCAGCAGCCCCCTTTTAGGCGGGACAGGGTTTGGTGAAGCTTTCTTT. Translated: CASSPLLGGTGFGEAFF.